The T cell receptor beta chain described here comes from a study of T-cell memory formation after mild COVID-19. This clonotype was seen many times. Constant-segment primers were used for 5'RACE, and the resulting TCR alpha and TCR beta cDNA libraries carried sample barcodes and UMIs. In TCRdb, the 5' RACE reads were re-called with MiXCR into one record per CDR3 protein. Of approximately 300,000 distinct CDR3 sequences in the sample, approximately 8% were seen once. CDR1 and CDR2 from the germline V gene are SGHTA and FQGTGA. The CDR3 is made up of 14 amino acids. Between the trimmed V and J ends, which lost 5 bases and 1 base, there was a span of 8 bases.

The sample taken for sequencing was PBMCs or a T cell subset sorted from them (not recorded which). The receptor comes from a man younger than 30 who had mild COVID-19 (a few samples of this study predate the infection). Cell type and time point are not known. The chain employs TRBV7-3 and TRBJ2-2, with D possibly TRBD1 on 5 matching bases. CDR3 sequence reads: CASSPQGNTGELFF. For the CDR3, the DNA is TGTGCCAGCAGCCCCCAGGGGAACACCGGGGAGCTGTTTTTT.